One and the same sample provided the 5 T cell receptor beta chains below, sequenced in a study of T cells in women clearing cervical HPV infection. Here immunoSEQ multiplex PCR was the method, and the copy in TCRdb shows in-frame clones only, minus some. The listing records under 20,000 clones. Sequenced input: blood buffy coat. All receptors come from a woman aged 18 to 75 with a cervical HPV16 infection that either progressed to CIN3+ or cleared (not recorded which).

A word on this clone: The read falls 3 residues short of the CDR3 end, and the missing part is taken from the germline J gene. The chain has TRBV6-1 and TRBJ1-1, with D perhaps matching TRBD1 (5 bases). The CDR3 is made up of 14 amino acids. V dropped 4 bases and J dropped 1 base, with 10 bases sitting between them. Germline CDR1 is MNHNS and CDR2 is SASEGT. The part of the CDR3 DNA that was read is TGTGCCAGCAGTGCCCTAAGGGGGAACACTGAA. Residues: CASSALRGNTE. The CDR3, in full, reads CASSALRGNTEAFF.

As to this clone: Sequencing ends 3 residues short of the CDR3 end; the germline J gene provides the rest. This rearrangement joins TRBV6-2 or TRBV6-3 to TRBJ2-5, with 11 bases fitting TRBD1. From germline, CDR1 is MNHEY and CDR2 SVGEGT. The CDR3 runs to 14 residues. J was trimmed by 4 bases and V by 6 bases; bases with no gene match: 4. CDR3 protein: CASRSGTGGETQYF. The CDR3 DNA, read in part, is TGTGCCAGCAGATCCGGGACAGGGGGAGAGACC.

Remarks on this clone: With the read ending 3 residues before the CDR3 end, the germline J gene is used to fill in that end. The J gene is TRBJ1-1, the V gene TRBV5-4, with 7 positions matching TRBD1. Per the germline V gene, CDR1 is SGHNT and CDR2 is YYREEE (reference sequence). The CDR3 is made up of 14 amino acids. CDR3 sequence reads: CASSEETGTEKAFF. CDR3 bases read: TGTGCCAGCAGTGAAGAGACCGGGACAGAAAAA.

CDR3 protein: CAGNSGGAYNEQFF. The CDR3 DNA, read in part, is TGTGCCGGGAACAGCGGGGGGGCCTACAATGAG. V gene TRBV27 combines with J gene TRBJ2-1, with 10 bases aligning to TRBD2. With the read ending 3 residues before the CDR3 end, the germline J gene is used to fill in that end. Trimming took 11 bases from V and 2 from J; bases not matched to a gene: 6. The CDR3 spans 14 residues. CDR1 MNHEY and CDR2 SMNVEV come from the germline V gene (reference sequence).

Concerning this clone: The read halts 3 residues ahead of the CDR3 end, with the missing end drawn from the germline J gene. V gene TRBV18 combines with J gene TRBJ1-5; no firm D call. Trimming stripped 3 bases from V and 5 bases from J, with 5 bases between. The CDR3 is 12 amino acids. Per germline, CDR1 KGHSH and CDR2 LQKENI. The CDR3 bases that were read are TGTGCCAGCTCACCCGGGGATCAGCCC. Amino acid sequence: CASSPGDQP. The full-length CDR3 reads as CASSPGDQPQHF.